Sequencing of this TCR beta chain was carried out in a study of cytomegalovirus exposure and HLA in healthy donors. Generated by immunoSEQ multiplex PCR, the TCRdb table keeps only in-frame clones and is missing some. The sample contains 35,000 to 50,000 clones, 93% of which appear only once. Study-level findings and limits: Overall, approximately 180 TCR beta chains were annotated as cytomegalovirus-associated.

This clone has only one observation. What it recognizes is unknown. V dropped 5 bases and J dropped 2 bases, with 16 bases sitting between them. Germline V CDR1 and CDR2: SEHNR, FQNEAQ (reference sequence). The CDR3 is 15 residues long. This clonotype was obtained from a woman aged 18-29 years in good health and CMV-seronegative. The genes are TRBV7-9 and TRBJ2-7; no definite D call. The sample taken for sequencing was PBMCs. The CDR3 sequence: CASSQERPKAYEQYF. CDR3 nucleotide sequence: TGTGCCAGCAGCCAAGAGCGACCGAAAGCCTACGAGCAGTACTTC.